This T cell receptor (beta chain) was obtained from a study of OX40 agonist ivuxolimab in advanced cancers. From germline, CDR1 is GTSNPN and CDR2 SVGIG (reference sequence). Trimming removed 3 bases from V and 1 base from J; junction bases left unmatched: 3. This CDR3 has 14 amino acids. About this clone itself: No antigen is known for it.

The repertoire was sequenced with immunoSEQ multiplex PCR; TCRdb's copy has only in-frame clones and lacks some. Among some 95,000 clones listed, around 82% were seen once. Whole-study results and caveats: Normalized expansion of T-cell clones was also low for some nonresponders. Not determined was the antigen specificity of the expanded peripheral T cells.

This chain links TRBV30 with TRBJ2-7; TRBD2 matches 10 bases. The TCR sequence derives from an adult with an advanced solid tumor such as melanoma, head and neck, liver or kidney cancer. The sequencing used CD4+ or CD8+ T cells sorted from blood, collected in a trial of the OX40 agonist ivuxolimab. In nucleotides, the CDR3 is TGTGCCTGGAGACTAGCGGGACGGTCCTACGAGCAGTACTTC. This translates into CAWRLAGRSYEQYF. The full variable domain, rest sourced from reference TRBV30 and TRBJ2-7, is SQTIHQWPATLVQPVGSPLSLECTVEGTSNPNLYWYRQAAGRGLQLLFYSVGIGQISSEVPQNLSASRPQDRQFILSSKKLLLSDSGFYLCAWRLAGRSYEQYFGPGTRLTVT.